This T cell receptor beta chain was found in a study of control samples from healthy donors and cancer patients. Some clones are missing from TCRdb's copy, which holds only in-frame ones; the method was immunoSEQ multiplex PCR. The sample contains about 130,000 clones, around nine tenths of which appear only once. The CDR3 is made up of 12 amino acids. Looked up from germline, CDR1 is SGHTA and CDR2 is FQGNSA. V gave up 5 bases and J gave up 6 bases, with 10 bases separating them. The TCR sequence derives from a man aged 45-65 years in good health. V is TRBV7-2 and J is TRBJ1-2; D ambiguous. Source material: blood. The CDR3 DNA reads TGTGCCAGCAGCGCCCGGGTGGATGGCTACACCTTC. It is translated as CASSARVDGYTF. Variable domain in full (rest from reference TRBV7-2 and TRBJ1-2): GAGVSQSPSNKVTEKGKDVELRCDPISGHTALYWYRQSLGQGLEFLIYFQGNSAPDKSGLPSDRFSAERTGGSVSTLTIQRTQQEDSAVYLCASSARVDGYTFGSGTRLTVV.